These 32 T cell receptor beta chains originate from one sample sequenced in a study of cytotoxic CD8 clonotypes in ibrutinib-treated CLL. Profiling relied on immunoSEQ multiplex PCR, and the TCRdb table lists in-frame clones only, not all of them. The table records some 47,000 clones, 45% to 60% of them present only once. The sample was PBMCs, taken after 24 months of ibrutinib treatment. These receptors all stem from a human donor with chronic lymphocytic leukemia.

The CDR3 protein is CASSEVGRGIDTQYF. CDR3 sequence (DNA): TGTGCCAGCAGTGAAGTAGGTAGGGGGATAGATACGCAGTATTTT. The chain links TRBV2 to TRBJ2-3, with D possibly being TRBD1 (6 bases). The ends were cut back, 1 base at V and 5 bases at J, with 13 bases in the middle. Germline CDR1 SNHLY, CDR2 FYNNEI. The CDR3 has 15 residues.

This clone has a single count. The rearrangement joins TRBV5-1 to TRBJ1-2; D not certain. Germline values: CDR1 SGHRS, CDR2 YFSETQ. Trimming cost V 0 bases and J 8 bases, with 20 bases left between them. The CDR3 has 16 amino acids. CDR3 coding DNA: TGCGCCAGCAGCTTGGAGGTCGGAGCTCCACAGAGGGGCTACACCTTC. Protein: CASSLEVGAPQRGYTF.

This clone showed up many times. This rearrangement joins TRBV7-2 to TRBJ1-1, with no clear D. CDR3 length: 15 residues. Trimming took 1 base from V and 5 from J, leaving 14 bases between them. Germline CDR1 and CDR2: SGHTA and FQGNSA. The CDR3 spells CASSLVGGGGTEAFF. In DNA, the CDR3 is TGTGCCAGCAGCTTAGTCGGCGGAGGTGGAACTGAAGCTTTCTTT.

The chain is built from TRBV29-1 and TRBJ2-2; D is uncertain. This CDR3 spans 12 amino acids. Trimming took 4 bases from V and 5 from J, leaving 8 bases between them. The germline V gene has CDR1 SQVTM and CDR2 ANQGSEA. Here the CDR3 DNA reads TGCAGCGTTGGGCCCTCTACCGGGGAGCTGTTTTTT. Its translation: CSVGPSTGELFF.

J is TRBJ2-1 and V is TRBV7-6; D gene unclear. V dropped 1 base and J dropped 6 bases, with 10 bases sitting between them. Germline lookup yields CDR1 SGHVS and CDR2 FNYEAQ. This CDR3 region has 14 residues. The CDR3 coding sequence is TGTGCCAGCAGCTTAGGGGCGGCCAGCAATGAGCAGTTCTTC. Translating it yields CASSLGAASNEQFF.

V and J are TRBV9 and TRBJ1-6; D remains ambiguous. The germline V gene has CDR1 SGDLS and CDR2 YYNGEE. With 3 bases removed from V and 0 bases from J, the gap between germline ends came to 10 bases. The CDR3 runs 16 residues. The CDR3 DNA is TGTGCCAGCAGCGCCGGAACCAGCTCCTATAATTCACCCCTCCACTTT. This translates into CASSAGTSSYNSPLHF.

A remark on this clone: Distinct nucleotide sequences in the sample also encode this CDR3. The chain employs TRBV6-5 and TRBJ2-7, with a possible D match to TRBD1 (5 bases). CDR3 length equals 13 residues. CDR1 and CDR2 from the germline V gene are MNHEY and SVGAGI. V was shortened by 6 bases and J by 1 base, with 10 bases between the two germline ends. The CDR3: CASSIDSSYEQYF. The CDR3 DNA sequence: TGTGCCAGCAGCATCGACAGTTCCTACGAGCAGTACTTC.

A few counts support this clone. The chain joins TRBV27 to TRBJ2-5, with TRBD2 matching 12 bases. CDR1 and CDR2 from the germline V gene are MNHEY and SMNVEV (reference sequence). V shed 5 bases and J 1 base; nucleotides not matched to a gene: 5. This CDR3 region has 16 residues. CDR3 sequence (DNA): TGTGCCAGCAGTCCAGGACTAGCGGGGCTCCAAGAGACCCAGTACTTC. It encodes CASSPGLAGLQETQYF.

V usage is TRBV5-1 and J usage is TRBJ2-2; 9 nucleotides line up with TRBD1. Trimming cost V 3 bases and J 4 bases; bases outside gene matches: 4. The CDR3 runs 15 residues. Germline CDR1 reads SGHRS; CDR2 reads YFSETQ. The CDR3 loop reads CASSSRTGVTGELFF. The CDR3 DNA sequence: TGCGCCAGCAGCTCCCGGACAGGGGTCACCGGGGAGCTGTTTTTT.

This chain connects TRBV5-1 to TRBJ2-7; 8 bases match TRBD1. Germline V gene lookup returns CDR1 SGHRS and CDR2 YFSETQ. Trimming cost V 3 bases and J 11 bases; bases outside gene matches: 4. This CDR3 contains 11 residues. As DNA, the CDR3 is TGCGCCAGCAGCTCCGGACAGGGCAAGTACTTC. Protein: CASSSGQGKYF.

A note on this clone: The junction does not match germline at one end; this may be a read error. The genes are TRBV7-7 and TRBJ2-5; D is unresolved. Germline values: CDR1 SSHAT, CDR2 FNYEAQ (reference sequence). The CDR3 has 11 amino acids. CDR3 sequence reads: CASSSGETQYF. In nucleotides, the CDR3 is TGTGCTAGCAGCTCCGGGGAGACCCAGTACTTC.

The V call is TRBV18, the J call TRBJ1-5, with unresolved D. The CDR3 contains 16 residues. CDR1 and CDR2 (germline): KGHSH, LQKENI. The germline V and J ends were trimmed by 5 bases and 4 bases, with 18 bases remaining between them. The CDR3 spells CASSSPGGRENQPQHF. The CDR3 nucleotides are TGTGCCAGCTCATCCCCGGGAGGACGAGAGAATCAGCCCCAGCATTTT.

The J gene is TRBJ2-3, the V gene TRBV19, with D tentatively TRBD1 (5 bases). CDR1 LNHDA and CDR2 SQIVND come from the germline V gene (reference sequence). Trimming shortened V by 5 bases and J by 6 bases, and 21 bases separated the two germline ends. The CDR3 consists of 16 residues. CDR3 sequence (DNA): TGTGCCAGTAGTCCCGTACCAGGGCTGGGTGCGGATACGCAGTATTTT. Its translation is CASSPVPGLGADTQYF.

The genes are TRBV11-3 and TRBJ1-2; no definite D call. The CDR3 spans 13 residues. Germline V CDR1 and CDR2: SGHNT, YENEEA. Between the trimmed V and J ends, which lost 5 bases and 4 bases, there was a span of 11 bases. CDR3 bases: TGTGCCAGCAGCCCGTTTACGGCCTATGGCTACACCTTC. As protein: CASSPFTAYGYTF.

V is TRBV2 and J is TRBJ1-4; TRBD1 aligns across 9 bases. This CDR3 comprises 20 residues. The V gene end was trimmed by 2 bases and the J gene end by 8 bases; junction bases not matched to a gene: 21. Germline V gene sequence: CDR1 SNHLY, CDR2 FYNNEI. The CDR3 coding sequence is TGTGCCAGCAGTGAATGGGACAGGGACTTTCTTTCCTCAACACTGGAAAAACTGTTTTTT. Protein product: CASSEWDRDFLSSTLEKLFF.

The rearrangement uses TRBV6-5 and TRBJ1-1, with a weak D call TRBD1 (6 bases). V was pared by 2 bases and J by 4 bases, with 11 bases between. The CDR3 contains 14 residues. Germline CDR1 reads MNHEY; CDR2 reads SVGAGI. CDR3 loop: CASSYRGGRTEAFF. In DNA form, the CDR3 reads TGTGCCAGCAGTTACAGGGGGGGCCGCACTGAAGCTTTCTTT.

This clone was counted between two and nine times. The rearrangement links TRBV11-3 to TRBJ2-1; 14 bases line up with TRBD2. From germline, CDR1 is SGHNT and CDR2 YENEEA. The CDR3 has 17 amino acids. V shed 5 bases and J 4 bases; nucleotides not matched to a gene: 7. CDR3 nucleotides: TGTGCCAGCAGCCCGGGACTAGCGGGGGCCACGTACAATGAGCAGTTCTTC. Translating gives CASSPGLAGATYNEQFF. Combining the CDR3 with reference TRBV11-3 and TRBJ2-1 gives the whole variable domain EAGVVQSPRYKIIEKKQPVAFWCNPISGHNTLYWYLQNLGQGPELLIRYENEEAVDDSQLPKDRFSAERLKGVDSTLKIQPAELGDSAVYLCASSPGLAGATYNEQFFGPGTRLTVL.

This chain links TRBV19 with TRBJ1-2; D is perhaps TRBD1 (5 bases). CDR1 and CDR2 from the germline V gene are LNHDA and SQIVND (reference sequence). This CDR3 spans 11 amino acids. V lost 7 bases and J lost 8, with 11 bases in between. The CDR3 coding sequence is TGTGCCAGTACAGGGTGGAAGGGCTACACCTTC. It specifies CASTGWKGYTF.

The gene calls are TRBV5-8 and TRBJ1-5, with 11 bases that match TRBD1. Trimming at V came to 4 bases and at J to 1 base, leaving 7 bases not matched to a gene. CDR1 is SGHTS and CDR2 is YDEGEE in the germline V gene. The CDR3 spans 17 residues. DNA of the CDR3: TGTGCCAGCAGCATCGGACAGGGGGCTGTCAGCAATCAGCCCCAGCATTTT. Translated, it gives CASSIGQGAVSNQPQHF.

The V and J genes are TRBV5-4 and TRBJ2-5; TRBD2 aligns across 14 bases. The CDR3 length is 16 residues. The germline gives CDR1 SGHNT, CDR2 YYREEE (reference sequence). The V gene end was trimmed by 4 bases and the J gene end by 5 bases; junction bases not matched to a gene: 7. The CDR3 DNA sequence: TGTGCCAGCAGCCCGACTAGCGGGGGGGCCGGGGAGACCCAGTACTTC. Its protein is CASSPTSGGAGETQYF.

The chain has TRBV6-1 and TRBJ1-2, with D possibly matching TRBD1 (5 bases). Germline CDR1 and CDR2: MNHNS and SASEGT. The CDR3 length is 14 residues. Trimming removed 7 bases at V and 4 bases at J, with 16 bases between. DNA for the CDR3: TGTGCCAGCATTCCCAGTCAGGGCTCCTATGGCTACACCTTC. Amino acids: CASIPSQGSYGYTF.

This clone has just a few counts. The chain couples TRBV7-9 to TRBJ1-1, with D tentatively TRBD1 (5 bases). From germline, CDR1 is SEHNR and CDR2 FQNEAQ (reference sequence). V gave up 4 bases and J gave up 1 base, with 10 bases separating them. The CDR3 has 14 residues. CDR3 loop: CASSSFGGNTEAFF. The CDR3 DNA sequence: TGTGCCAGCAGCTCCTTTGGGGGGAACACTGAAGCTTTCTTT.

Regarding this clone: A much larger clone lies one base from this, so it may be a read error. The chain employs TRBV6-4 and TRBJ1-2; 8 bases map to TRBD1. The CDR3 runs 16 residues. The V gene's germline CDR1 is MRHNA and CDR2 SNTAGT. CDR3 in DNA: TGTGTCAGCAGTGACGTATGGACAGGGAATATCTATGGCTACACCTTC. This codes for CVSSDVWTGNIYGYTF.

This clone has just a few counts. The rearrangement links TRBV29-1 to TRBJ1-2; D is unresolved. Germline CDR1 SQVTM, CDR2 ANQGSEA. The CDR3 consists of 12 residues. Trimming pared 3 bases from V and 4 bases from J, leaving 9 bases between. In DNA form, the CDR3 reads TGCAGCGTTGAGGGGAGTTCCTATGGCTACACCTTC. Translating it yields CSVEGSSYGYTF. The whole variable domain, filled in from reference TRBV29-1 and TRBJ1-2, reads SAVISQKPSRDICQRGTSLTIQCQVDSQVTMMFWYRQQPGQSLTLIATANQGSEATYESGFVIDKFPISRPNLTFSTLTVSNMSPEDSSIYLCSVEGSSYGYTFGSGTRLTVV.

This clone was counted at least ten times. The rearrangement links TRBV9 to TRBJ2-1; no clear D gene. The CDR3 extends over 14 amino acids. The germline gives CDR1 SGDLS, CDR2 YYNGEE. Trimming removed 0 bases from V and 8 bases from J, with 12 bases in between. Written as DNA, the CDR3 is TGTGCCAGCAGCGTAGAGGGCGTGGGCGATGAGCAGTTCTTC. It yields the protein CASSVEGVGDEQFF.

V usage is TRBV5-6 and J usage is TRBJ1-1; no reliable D call. Germline V lookup: CDR1 SGHDT, CDR2 YYEEEE. The CDR3 totals 15 residues. Trimming left V 4 bases short and J 1 base short, with 14 bases between. CDR3 DNA sequence: TGTGCCAGCAGCGGACGGCGGGTAGGGAACACTGAAGCTTTCTTT. Its protein product is CASSGRRVGNTEAFF. Complete variable domain (other parts from reference TRBV5-6 and TRBJ1-1): DAGVTQSPTHLIKTRGQQVTLRCSPKSGHDTVSWYQQALGQGPQFIFQYYEEEERQRGNFPDRFSGHQFPNYSSELNVNALLLGDSALYLCASSGRRVGNTEAFFGQGTRLTVV.

The gene calls are TRBV9 and TRBJ2-2; D may be TRBD1 or TRBD2 (5 bases each). Germline V gene data show CDR1 as SGDLS and CDR2 as YYNGEE. The germline V and J ends were trimmed by 4 bases and 3 bases, with 10 bases remaining between them. CDR3 length: 14 residues. CDR3 amino acids: CASSLGTDTGELFF. In nucleotides, the CDR3 is TGTGCCAGCAGCCTCGGGACGGACACCGGGGAGCTGTTTTTT.

Of note for this clone: A junction end diverges from the germline sequence, so it may reflect a read error. V gene TRBV19 combines with J gene TRBJ2-1; 7 nucleotides line up with TRBD1. Germline V gives CDR1 LNHDA, CDR2 SQIVND (reference sequence). The CDR3 totals 15 residues. The CDR3 nucleotides read TGTGCCAGCAGTACACCCCCCGGGACAGTCAATGAGCAGTTCTTC. Protein: CASSTPPGTVNEQFF.

V is TRBV7-9 and J is TRBJ1-4; weak D call: TRBD1 (5 bases). Germline CDR1 and CDR2: SEHNR and FQNEAQ (reference sequence). The CDR3 contains 16 residues. The germline V and J ends were trimmed by 5 bases and 4 bases, with 17 bases remaining between them. CDR3 DNA: TGTGCCAGCAGCCCAGATTACGGGGGGATTAATGAAAAACTGTTTTTT. Translated: CASSPDYGGINEKLFF.

The genes are TRBV6-1 and TRBJ1-6; the D is unclear. Trimming took 4 bases from V and 7 from J, leaving 11 bases between them. This CDR3 has 14 amino acids. Germline values: CDR1 MNHNS, CDR2 SASEGT. The CDR3 DNA follows: TGTGCCAGCAGTGGCGCCCCGGGAAATTCACCCCTCCACTTT. Translated, it gives CASSGAPGNSPLHF.

The count of this clone is one. The CDR3 DNA follows: TGCGCCAGCAGCATGGACACCAACTATGGCTACACCTTC. The encoded protein is CASSMDTNYGYTF. The rearrangement joins TRBV5-1 to TRBJ1-2, with D perhaps TRBD1 (5 bases). The CDR3 covers 13 residues. Between the trimmed V and J ends, which lost 4 bases and 2 bases, there was a span of 9 bases. Per the germline V gene, CDR1 is SGHRS and CDR2 is YFSETQ. The entire variable domain, with the rest obtained from reference TRBV5-1 and TRBJ1-2, is as follows: KAGVTQTPRYLIKTRGQQVTLSCSPISGHRSVSWYQQTPGQGLQFLFEYFSETQRNKGNFPGRFSGRQFSNSRSEMNVSTLELGDSALYLCASSMDTNYGYTFGSGTRLTVV.

The V and J genes are TRBV7-9 and TRBJ2-1; the match to TRBD2 covers 11 bases. CDR1 SEHNR and CDR2 FQNEAQ come from the germline V gene (reference sequence). V gave up 9 bases and J gave up 3 bases; unmatched junction bases: 7. This CDR3 is 15 amino acids long. CDR3 loop: CASHAGTSGYNEQFF. The CDR3 DNA sequence: TGTGCCAGTCATGCGGGGACTAGCGGCTACAATGAGCAGTTCTTC.